Listed below are T cell receptor beta chains from one sample, sequenced in a study of CD8+CD57+ T cells in acquired aplastic anemia. Using its own MiXCR run on the reads, TCRdb lists one record per CDR3 protein. The repertoire holds 150,000 or so distinct CDR3 sequences, with approximately 60% as singletons. What was sequenced was sorted CD4+, CD8+, or CD8+CD57+ T cells (not recorded which) from PBMCs. All receptors derive from a human donor in good health. Each CDR3 is given with its conserved first and last residue. D genes are given only for firm matches. Clone size is not always given. Where it is, it says once, few, many or a class for expanded clones.

d_call: TRBD1
v_call: TRBV15
j_call: TRBJ2-7
clone_size: NA
cdr3_aa: CATKRQGMLEQYF
cdr3_nt: TGTGCCACCAAACGACAGGGGATGCTCGAGCAGTACTTC

d_call: NA
v_call: TRBV5-6
j_call: TRBJ1-1
clone_size: NA
cdr3_aa: CASRSQGVKEAFF
cdr3_nt: TGTGCCAGCAGAAGTCAAGGGGTCAAAGAAGCTTTCTTT

d_call: NA
v_call: TRBV19
j_call: TRBJ1-6
clone_size: NA
cdr3_aa: CASTTGTRLTNSPLHF
cdr3_nt: TGTGCCAGTACAACCGGGACGAGGCTGACGAATTCACCCCTCCACTTT

d_call: NA
v_call: TRBV14
j_call: TRBJ1-1
clone_size: many
cdr3_aa: CASSQGFLGAAFF
cdr3_nt: TGTGCCAGCAGCCAAGGATTTCTAGGGGCAGCTTTCTTT

d_call: TRBD1
v_call: TRBV7-8
j_call: TRBJ2-3
clone_size: many
cdr3_aa: CASSVPGQGTGTDTQYF
cdr3_nt: TGTGCCAGCAGCGTCCCGGGACAGGGAACGGGCACAGATACGCAGTATTTT

d_call: NA
v_call: TRBV7-9
j_call: TRBJ2-3
clone_size: NA
cdr3_aa: CASSLAGMTDTQYF
cdr3_nt: TGTGCCAGCAGCTTAGCAGGGATGACAGATACGCAGTATTTT

d_call: TRBD2
v_call: TRBV28
j_call: TRBJ2-3
clone_size: NA
cdr3_aa: CASNPPSGVSTDTQYF
cdr3_nt: TGTGCCAGCAACCCCCCGAGCGGGGTTAGCACAGATACGCAGTATTTT

d_call: NA
v_call: TRBV14
j_call: TRBJ2-6
clone_size: NA
cdr3_aa: CASSQGDSGANVLTF
cdr3_nt: TGTGCCAGCAGCCAAGGGGACTCTGGGGCCAACGTCCTGACTTTC

d_call: NA
v_call: TRBV15
j_call: TRBJ2-7
clone_size: NA
cdr3_aa: CATSRVGTYEQYF
cdr3_nt: TGTGCCACCAGCAGAGTCGGGACCTACGAGCAGTACTTC

d_call: NA
v_call: TRBV20-1
j_call: TRBJ2-5
clone_size: NA
cdr3_aa: CSASNPRPRGDQYF
cdr3_nt: TGCAGTGCTAGTAACCCCCGGCCGAGGGGGGACCAGTACTTC

d_call: NA
v_call: TRBV5-1
j_call: TRBJ1-2
clone_size: NA
cdr3_aa: CASSAGWTANYGYTF
cdr3_nt: TGTGCCAGCAGCGCGGGCTGGACAGCTAACTATGGCTACACCTTC

d_call: NA
v_call: TRBV7-6
j_call: TRBJ1-1
clone_size: NA
cdr3_aa: CASSLGSLTEAFF
cdr3_nt: TGTGCCAGCAGCTTAGGGTCTCTCACTGAAGCTTTCTTT

d_call: TRBD1
v_call: TRBV27
j_call: TRBJ1-5
clone_size: many
cdr3_aa: CASSDLQGANQPQHF
cdr3_nt: TGTGCCAGCAGCGACCTACAGGGGGCCAATCAGCCCCAGCATTTT

d_call: NA
v_call: TRBV20-1
j_call: TRBJ2-7
clone_size: NA
cdr3_aa: CSASRGTGYEQYF
cdr3_nt: TGCAGTGCTAGCAGAGGGACTGGCTACGAGCAGTACTTC

d_call: NA
v_call: TRBV11-3
j_call: TRBJ1-2
clone_size: many
cdr3_aa: CASWDLNYGYTF
cdr3_nt: TGTGCCAGCTGGGACCTTAACTATGGCTACACCTTC

d_call: TRBD2
v_call: TRBV15
j_call: TRBJ2-7
clone_size: NA
cdr3_aa: CATSREPAGGPYEQYF
cdr3_nt: TGTGCCACCAGCAGAGAGCCAGCGGGAGGCCCCTACGAGCAGTACTTC

d_call: TRBD1
v_call: TRBV15
j_call: TRBJ1-5
clone_size: NA
cdr3_aa: CATSKGQAYSNQPQHF
cdr3_nt: TGTGCCACCAGCAAAGGACAGGCATATAGCAATCAGCCCCAGCATTTT

d_call: NA
v_call: TRBV12-3/TRBV12-4
j_call: TRBJ1-5
clone_size: NA
cdr3_aa: CASSLHNQPQHF
cdr3_nt: TGTGCCAGCAGTTTGCACAATCAGCCCCAGCATTTT

d_call: TRBD1
v_call: TRBV5-1
j_call: TRBJ2-7
clone_size: NA
cdr3_aa: CASSQDRGPDEQYF
cdr3_nt: TGCGCCAGCAGCCAGGACAGGGGCCCTGACGAGCAGTACTTC

d_call: TRBD2
v_call: TRBV4-2
j_call: TRBJ2-7
clone_size: many
cdr3_aa: CASSQGLAGAYEQYF
cdr3_nt: TGTGCCAGCAGCCAAGGGTTAGCGGGAGCCTACGAGCAGTACTTC

d_call: TRBD1
v_call: TRBV11-2
j_call: TRBJ2-7
clone_size: NA
cdr3_aa: CASSLGTGNTYEQYF
cdr3_nt: TGTGCCAGCAGCCTTGGGACAGGGAATACCTACGAGCAGTACTTC

d_call: NA
v_call: TRBV24-1
j_call: TRBJ2-7
clone_size: NA
cdr3_aa: CATSDAQAGAYEQYF
cdr3_nt: TGTGCCACCAGTGATGCACAGGCAGGGGCCTACGAGCAGTACTTC

d_call: NA
v_call: TRBV20-1
j_call: TRBJ1-1
clone_size: NA
cdr3_aa: CSARGMAEAFF
cdr3_nt: TGCAGTGCTAGAGGAATGGCTGAAGCTTTCTTT

d_call: NA
v_call: TRBV7-9
j_call: TRBJ1-6
clone_size: NA
cdr3_aa: CASSDSGGQGLNSPLHF
cdr3_nt: TGTGCCAGCAGCGACTCGGGGGGTCAGGGGCTTAATTCACCCCTCCACTTT

d_call: TRBD2
v_call: TRBV13
j_call: TRBJ2-3
clone_size: many
cdr3_aa: CASSTRTSGSTDTQYF
cdr3_nt: TGTGCCAGCAGCACACGGACTAGCGGAAGCACAGATACGCAGTATTTT

d_call: NA
v_call: TRBV7-6
j_call: TRBJ2-1
clone_size: NA
cdr3_aa: CASSLDITSYNEQFF
cdr3_nt: TGTGCCAGCAGCTTAGACATCACCTCATACAATGAGCAGTTCTTC

d_call: TRBD2
v_call: TRBV19
j_call: TRBJ2-3
clone_size: NA
cdr3_aa: CASSISTSSGRTDTQYF
cdr3_nt: TGTGCCAGTAGTATCTCGACTTCTAGCGGGAGGACAGATACGCAGTATTTT

d_call: NA
v_call: TRBV13
j_call: TRBJ1-4
clone_size: many
cdr3_aa: CASSEDGGSGTNEKLFF
cdr3_nt: TGTGCCAGCAGCGAAGACGGCGGGAGCGGGACGAATGAAAAACTGTTTTTT

d_call: TRBD2
v_call: TRBV20-1
j_call: TRBJ2-3
clone_size: many
cdr3_aa: CSALPPGLASTDTQYF
cdr3_nt: TGCAGTGCCCTTCCCCCGGGACTAGCTAGCACAGATACGCAGTATTTT

d_call: NA
v_call: TRBV7-2
j_call: TRBJ2-7
clone_size: NA
cdr3_aa: CASSLMLGSSYEQYF
cdr3_nt: TGTGCCAGCAGCTTAATGTTGGGCAGCTCCTACGAGCAGTACTTC

d_call: TRBD2
v_call: TRBV29-1
j_call: TRBJ2-7
clone_size: NA
cdr3_aa: CSAVGGSVYEQYF
cdr3_nt: TGCAGCGCCGTCGGCGGGAGCGTTTACGAGCAGTACTTC

d_call: NA
v_call: TRBV7-9
j_call: TRBJ2-7
clone_size: NA
cdr3_aa: CASSLLGTSSYEQYF
cdr3_nt: TGTGCCAGCAGCTTACTGGGAACTAGCTCCTACGAGCAGTACTTC

d_call: TRBD1
v_call: TRBV10-1
j_call: TRBJ1-4
clone_size: NA
cdr3_aa: CARFSGTATNEKLFF
cdr3_nt: TGCGCCAGATTCTCCGGGACAGCAACTAATGAAAAACTGTTTTTT

d_call: NA
v_call: TRBV7-9
j_call: TRBJ2-5
clone_size: many
cdr3_aa: CASSSQMGPETQYF
cdr3_nt: TGTGCCAGCAGCTCCCAGATGGGTCCTGAGACCCAGTACTTC

d_call: NA
v_call: TRBV9
j_call: TRBJ2-1
clone_size: NA
cdr3_aa: CTSSFIDEQFF
cdr3_nt: TGTACCAGCAGCTTCATCGATGAGCAGTTCTTC

d_call: TRBD1
v_call: TRBV5-6
j_call: TRBJ2-1
clone_size: NA
cdr3_aa: CASSATGLSYNEQFF
cdr3_nt: TGTGCCAGCAGCGCGACAGGGCTTTCCTACAATGAGCAGTTCTTC

d_call: NA
v_call: TRBV11-2
j_call: TRBJ2-5
clone_size: NA
cdr3_aa: CASRSLQETQYF
cdr3_nt: TGTGCCAGCAGATCCTTACAAGAGACCCAGTACTTC

d_call: TRBD2
v_call: TRBV2
j_call: TRBJ2-7
clone_size: once
cdr3_aa: CASSGTSGGPYEQYF
cdr3_nt: TGTGCCAGCAGCGGGACTAGCGGGGGCCCCTACGAGCAGTACTTC

d_call: NA
v_call: TRBV19
j_call: TRBJ1-2
clone_size: few
cdr3_aa: CASSTTLVGTVYGYTF
cdr3_nt: TGTGCCAGTAGTACCACCTTGGTTGGCACCGTCTATGGCTACACCTTC

d_call: NA
v_call: TRBV19
j_call: TRBJ2-7
clone_size: NA
cdr3_aa: CASSIGGPGYEQYF
cdr3_nt: TGTGCCAGTAGTATCGGGGGACCAGGGTACGAGCAGTACTTC

d_call: TRBD1
v_call: TRBV7-8
j_call: TRBJ2-7
clone_size: NA
cdr3_aa: CASSSGTATYEQYF
cdr3_nt: TGTGCCAGCAGCTCCGGGACAGCTACCTACGAGCAGTACTTC

d_call: NA
v_call: TRBV7-9
j_call: TRBJ1-2
clone_size: NA
cdr3_aa: CASSLTGTFYGYTF
cdr3_nt: TGTGCCAGCAGCTTAACAGGAACCTTCTATGGCTACACCTTC

d_call: NA
v_call: TRBV10-3
j_call: TRBJ2-7
clone_size: once
cdr3_aa: CAISVTGSYEQYF
cdr3_nt: TGTGCCATCAGTGTGACAGGATCCTACGAGCAGTACTTC

d_call: NA
v_call: TRBV15
j_call: TRBJ2-3
clone_size: NA
cdr3_aa: CATSRDRSPDTQYF
cdr3_nt: TGTGCCACCAGCAGAGATAGAAGTCCAGATACGCAGTATTTT